This T cell receptor beta chain emerged from a study of cytomegalovirus exposure and HLA in healthy donors. Turning to the study itself: Assignment to the Caucasian-associated ancestry cluster applied to around 80% of the approximately 400 genotyped donors.

The ends lost 1 base at V and 2 bases at J; junction bases unmatched: 2. The CDR3 runs 14 residues. Per germline, CDR1 SGDLS and CDR2 YYNGEE. This clone was seen only a few times. Primers: 60 Vbeta forward and 13 Jbeta reverse. Profiling relied on immunoSEQ multiplex PCR, and the TCRdb table lists in-frame clones only, not all of them. The data show 150,000 to 200,000 clones, around three quarters seen once. The chain joins TRBV9 to TRBJ2-5; 7 bases map to TRBD1. Material for sequencing was PBMCs. This TCR was sampled from a middle-aged woman in good health and CMV-seronegative. The CDR3, as DNA: TGTGCCAGCAGCGTAAGGGGGCTACAAGAGACCCAGTACTTC. Translating it yields CASSVRGLQETQYF.